This paragraph covers one T cell receptor (delta chain) sequence. Its recognized antigen is unknown. A clone one base away is much larger, so this may be a read error. Libraries were constructed by RT-PCR. This sample was sequenced with an Illumina MiSeq. Clones were re-identified by TCRdb from the public reads with CATT, and rows with the same DNA were merged. Recorded for this sample are some 1,200 delta-chain clones; 48% of them occurred a single time. Less than 25% of the sample is taken by the ten largest. This specimen belongs to a study of gammadelta T cells in human blood (dated by TCRdb to about 2020). Broader findings and caveats from the paper: According to the study, polyclonal expansion of innate gamma-delta T cells immediately after birth appeared to be driven by microbial exposure.

The germline V gene specifies GEAIGNYY as CDR1 and EKD as CDR2. Spanning cysteine to phenylalanine, the CDR3 consists of 18 amino acids. Of all the DNA, just the CDR3 is kept, 54 bases in frame from base 1. The source is a human donor. The chain uses TRDV2 and TRDJ1, with TRDD2 perhaps the D gene, on 5 matching bases. Specimen: Vgamma9Vdelta2 gamma-delta T cells from adult blood. The DNA sequence is given as TGTGCCTGTGACACGATTCCTGCTAATGCGGAATACACCGATAAACGCATCTTT. It translates to CACDTIPANAEYTDKRIF.